This T cell receptor (beta chain) was profiled in a study of blood T cell repertoires in COVID-19. In the authors' methods: Quantification of nucleated cells was approximated via reference gene primer amplification. The data were produced by immunoSEQ multiplex PCR, yet TCRdb's version contains in-frame clones alone and is incomplete. Clone size and the V and J calls come from that table; the DNA yielded D and trimming. Altogether some 54,000 clones are present, 80% to 95% being singletons, with the ten largest covering around 2%. CDR3 length: 17 residues. The junction had 9 bases not matched to a gene; V was cut back by 5 bases and J by 0 bases. From germline, CDR1 is MNHNY and CDR2 SVGAGI (reference sequence).

Input material: peripheral blood. The TCR was taken from a man between 60 and 75 years old with acute or convalescent COVID-19. This chain uses TRBV6-6 with TRBJ2-4; 8 nucleotides agree with TRBD2. This chain's CDR3 is CASSPLSGGAAKNIQYF. CDR3 nucleotides: TGTGCCAGCAGTCCCTTGAGCGGGGGCGCAGCCAAAAACATTCAGTACTTC.